The rows below give T cell receptor beta chains drawn from one sample of a study of OX40 agonist ivuxolimab in advanced cancers. The data were produced by immunoSEQ multiplex PCR, yet TCRdb's version contains in-frame clones alone and is incomplete. The sample lists a few thousand clones, about 72% occurring once. Sequenced material: CD4+ or CD8+ T cells sorted from blood, taken in a trial of the OX40 agonist ivuxolimab. The receptors shown here come from an adult with an advanced solid tumor such as melanoma, head and neck, liver or kidney cancer. Both conserved end residues are part of each CDR3. D genes are given only for firm matches. Size tells how often a clone was seen (once, few, many) or the class of an expanded clone, and some rows leave it out.

V gene,J gene,D gene,clone size,CDR3 DNA,CDR3 protein
TRBV7-6,TRBJ2-3,.,.,TGTGCCAGCAGCGGACCACAGGGCGGGACAGATACGCAGTATTTT,CASSGPQGGTDTQYF
TRBV6-5,TRBJ1-2,.,.,TGTGCCAGCAGTTACACAATCAGTGGAGCTAACTATGGCTACACCTTC,CASSYTISGANYGYTF
TRBV19,TRBJ2-7,TRBD1,.,TGTGCCACAGGACAGGGGGCTTGGAACGAGCAGTACTTC,CATGQGAWNEQYF
TRBV11-2,TRBJ1-3,.,.,TGTGCCAGCAACGCAAACCAGGGGCCTGGAAACACCATATATTTT,CASNANQGPGNTIYF
TRBV13,TRBJ2-3,.,.,TGTGCCAGCAGCTTAGCGGCTAGCACAGATACGCAGTATTTT,CASSLAASTDTQYF
TRBV11-3,TRBJ2-5,.,.,TGTGCCAGCAGCGCAACCCTCGGAGGACAAGAGACCCAGTACTTC,CASSATLGGQETQYF
TRBV7-2,TRBJ1-6,.,.,TGTGCCAGCAGCGAAATCGGGACCGCTCAGGTGCCCCTCCACTTT,CASSEIGTAQVPLHF
TRBV7-6,TRBJ2-7,.,.,TGTGCCAGCAGCTTAGATAGGGACTCCTACGAGCAGTACTTC,CASSLDRDSYEQYF
TRBV7-9,TRBJ2-7,.,.,TGTGCCAGCAGCGCCTATGAAAGCTCCTACGAGCAGTACTTC,CASSAYESSYEQYF
TRBV19,TRBJ1-6,.,few,TGTGCCAGTAGTATTTCCCACGTTAATGGTGATTCACCCCTCCACTTT,CASSISHVNGDSPLHF
TRBV28,TRBJ2-6,.,.,TGTGCCAGCAGCCCAGCAGTGGACGGGGCCAACGTCCTGACTTTC,CASSPAVDGANVLTF
TRBV7-6,TRBJ1-5,TRBD1,few,TGTGCCAGCAGCTTAGGAGGGGGCAGTCAGCCCCAGCATTTT,CASSLGGGSQPQHF
TRBV5-4,TRBJ2-4,.,few,TGTGCCAGCAGCTTGGAAAGCGGATTAGCCAAAAACATTCAGTACTTC,CASSLESGLAKNIQYF
TRBV28,TRBJ2-3,TRBD1,.,TGTGCCAGCAGAATCCGACAGGGGGGAACAGATACGCAGTATTTT,CASRIRQGGTDTQYF
TRBV19,TRBJ2-2,.,few,TGTGCCAGTAGCTCGTGGGAGAACACCGGGGAGCTGTTTTTT,CASSSWENTGELFF
TRBV6-4,TRBJ2-6,.,few,TGTGCCAGCAGTGTAGATAGCTCTGGGGCCAACGTCCTGACTTTC,CASSVDSSGANVLTF
TRBV4-3,TRBJ2-3,TRBD2,.,TGCGCCAGCAGCCAAGATCCTAGCGGGTACGACACGCAGTATTTT,CASSQDPSGYDTQYF
TRBV5-4,TRBJ2-1,TRBD2,.,TGTGCCAGCAGCGACCTAGGCGGGGGGCGCTGGAATGAGCAGTTCTTC,CASSDLGGGRWNEQFF
TRBV27,TRBJ2-5,.,.,TGTGCCAGCAGTTCAACAGGGATGGGGGAGACCCAGTACTTC,CASSSTGMGETQYF
TRBV15,TRBJ1-1,.,once,TGTGCCACCAGCAGAGATCCGGGGTCTGAAGCTTTCTTT,CATSRDPGSEAFF